Below are 26 T cell receptor beta chains sequenced from a single sample in a study of Ad26.COV2.S vaccination and SARS-CoV-2 variants. Here immunoSEQ multiplex PCR was the method, and the copy in TCRdb shows in-frame clones only, minus some. The sample includes 380,000 or so clones, around nine tenths seen only once; the top ten take roughly 5%. Described treatment: 19 received Ad26.COV2.S at low or high dose, single or two shots; a few received placebo; per-sample allocation not given. Specimens were obtained on day 63 following the first vaccine or placebo injection. The sample was peripheral blood, taken in a trial of Ad26.COV2.S vaccine versus placebo. The receptor set was obtained from a person aged 18-60 years who received the Ad26.COV2.S COVID-19 vaccine or a placebo.

The genes are TRBV30 and TRBJ1-1; 9 bases align to TRBD1. The germline V gene encodes CDR1 GTSNPN and CDR2 SVGIG (reference sequence). The CDR3 covers 16 residues. Trimming took 3 bases from V and 4 from J; bases not matched to a gene: 12. The CDR3 DNA sequence: TGTGCCTGGAGGGGGACAGGGAGGTCTAGGGGCACTGAAGCTTTCTTT. This sequence encodes CAWRGTGRSRGTEAFF.

The chain is built from TRBV30 and TRBJ1-1; no clear D. Germline CDR1 and CDR2: GTSNPN and SVGIG (reference sequence). CDR3 length equals 10 residues. Trimming took off 5 bases at V and 7 bases at J, with 8 bases between the two ends. In DNA form, the CDR3 reads TGTGCCTGGGGCGTAGGTGAAGCTTTCTTT. It specifies CAWGVGEAFF.

This chain joins TRBV19 and TRBJ2-7; perhaps TRBD1 as D (5 bases). Germline values: CDR1 LNHDA, CDR2 SQIVND (reference sequence). The CDR3 consists of 13 residues. V was cut by 7 bases and J by 1 base, with 11 bases left in between. DNA for the CDR3: TGTGCCAGTAAGCAGGGTAGGTCCTACGAGCAGTACTTC. This sequence encodes CASKQGRSYEQYF.

The chain carries TRBV19 and TRBJ2-7, with D perhaps TRBD1 or TRBD2 (5 bases each). The germline gives CDR1 LNHDA, CDR2 SQIVND (reference sequence). V was trimmed by 0 bases and J by 5 bases, leaving 11 bases between them. There are 14 residues in the CDR3. In DNA form, the CDR3 reads TGTGCCAGTAGTATAGACAGGGAGAAAGACGAGCAGTACTTC. Protein product: CASSIDREKDEQYF.

The chain employs TRBV5-1 and TRBJ1-3; D is possibly TRBD1 (5 bases). V lost 2 bases to trimming and J lost 0 bases, with 12 bases between them. CDR1 and CDR2 (germline): SGHRS, YFSETQ. The CDR3 runs to 16 residues. The CDR3 spells CASSLVPDNSGNTIYF. The CDR3 DNA sequence: TGCGCCAGCAGCTTAGTCCCGGACAACTCTGGAAACACCATATATTTT.

The chain combines TRBV2 with TRBJ1-4, with TRBD1 as a possible D gene (6 bases). Germline CDR1 is SNHLY and CDR2 is FYNNEI. Trimming stripped 6 bases from V and 6 bases from J, with 14 bases between. The length of the CDR3 is 14 residues. CDR3 sequence (DNA): TGTGCCAGCAGAACAGGGAATTCGGATGAAAAACTGTTTTTT. Amino acid sequence: CASRTGNSDEKLFF.

The chain joins TRBV6-2 or TRBV6-3 to TRBJ2-1; 8 nucleotides line up with TRBD1. Germline CDR1 MNHEY, CDR2 SVGEGT. The CDR3 is 11 amino acids. J gave up 10 bases and V 4 bases, and 0 bases lay outside the gene matches. This CDR3 is CASSWTGEQFF. The CDR3 DNA follows: TGTGCCAGCAGTTGGACAGGGGAGCAGTTCTTC.

This chain links TRBV12-3 or TRBV12-4 with TRBJ2-1; no definite D call. Trimming stripped 6 bases from V and 4 bases from J, with 10 bases between. CDR3 length equals 13 residues. The CDR3 loop reads CASSRRPYNEQFF. The DNA of the CDR3 is TGTGCCAGCAGCCGAAGGCCGTACAATGAGCAGTTCTTC.

The gene calls are TRBV11-2 and TRBJ2-7, with D unresolved. CDR3 length: 14 residues. V lost 0 bases and J 3 bases, leaving 9 bases between the germline ends. Germline CDR1 and CDR2: SGHAT and FQNNGV. The CDR3 DNA follows: TGTGCCAGCAGCTTAGATCAGTGGAGCTACGAGCAGTACTTC. This encodes CASSLDQWSYEQYF.

The V call is TRBV25-1, the J call TRBJ1-6; unclear D gene. Trimming removed 3 bases from V and 7 bases from J, with 7 bases in between. The CDR3 contains 13 residues. Germline loops: CDR1 MGHDK, CDR2 SYGVNS. The DNA for the CDR3 is TGTGCCAGCAGTGAGATAGGGAATTCACCCCTCCACTTT. Translated, it gives CASSEIGNSPLHF.

This clone was seen only a few times. This chain links TRBV3-1 (or the pseudogene TRBV3-2) with TRBJ1-3; 8 nucleotides agree with TRBD1. The germline gives CDR1 LGHDT, CDR2 YNNKEL (reference sequence). The junction had 6 bases not matched to a gene; V was cut back by 4 bases and J by 4 bases. This CDR3 has 15 residues. The DNA for the CDR3 is TGTGCCAGCAGCCTCATGACAGGGGCCGGAAACACCATATATTTT. This sequence encodes CASSLMTGAGNTIYF.

J is TRBJ1-1 and V is TRBV5-1, with a weak D call TRBD1 (6 bases). The CDR3 contains 12 residues. Trimming took 2 bases from V and 10 from J, leaving 12 bases between them. Germline values: CDR1 SGHRS, CDR2 YFSETQ. The chain's CDR3 is CASSFGGGLAFF. The CDR3 DNA is TGCGCCAGCAGCTTTGGAGGGGGTTTAGCTTTCTTT.

The V gene is TRBV27, the J gene TRBJ2-2; D possibly corresponds to TRBD1 (6 bases). The V and J ends lost 6 bases and 0 bases respectively, with 17 bases between them. The CDR3 extends over 17 amino acids. Germline V gene data show CDR1 as MNHEY and CDR2 as SMNVEV (reference sequence). This chain's CDR3 is CASSHPTGSANTGELFF. The CDR3 region has the DNA TGTGCCAGCAGCCACCCCACAGGGTCGGCGAACACCGGGGAGCTGTTTTTT.

The CDR3 bases are TGTGCCAGCTCACCAAGAAGGCAGACGAACACCGGGGAGCTGTTTTTT. It translates to CASSPRRQTNTGELFF. The chain joins TRBV18 to TRBJ2-2; no firm D call. V shed 2 bases and J shed 0 bases, with 10 bases lying between them. Germline lookup yields CDR1 KGHSH and CDR2 LQKENI. The CDR3 length is 16 residues.

This clone was recorded once. The J gene is TRBJ2-2, the V gene TRBV5-1; a possible D gene is TRBD2 (5 bases). V lost 0 bases and J lost 4, with 10 bases in between. Germline-derived CDR1 and CDR2 are SGHRS and YFSETQ. This CDR3 spans 15 amino acids. CDR3 bases: TGCGCCAGCAGCTTGGTAGGGAGCGGCACCGGGGAGCTGTTTTTT. It codes for CASSLVGSGTGELFF.

The chain is built from TRBV11-3 and TRBJ1-1, with D uncertain. Trimming cost V 0 bases and J 5 bases, with 7 bases left between them. The CDR3 extends over 13 amino acids. CDR1 is SGHNT and CDR2 is YENEEA in the germline V gene. Here the CDR3 DNA reads TGTGCCAGCAGCTTAGATATAAGAACTGAAGCTTTCTTT. Its protein is CASSLDIRTEAFF.

This clone was recorded a few times. The V and J genes are TRBV18 and TRBJ1-2; 8 bases match TRBD1. Germline CDR1 reads KGHSH; CDR2 reads LQKENI. The junction had 5 bases not matched to a gene; V was cut back by 3 bases and J by 8 bases. The CDR3 has 13 residues. The chain's CDR3 is CASSPSTGDGYTF. The CDR3 nucleotides read TGTGCCAGCTCACCCTCGACAGGGGACGGCTACACCTTC.

V and J are TRBV4-2 and TRBJ1-1; D remains ambiguous. Per the germline V gene, CDR1 is LGHNA and CDR2 is YNFKEQ. V was trimmed by 6 bases and J by 1 base, leaving 9 bases between them. The CDR3 extends over 13 amino acids. The CDR3 region has the DNA TGTGCCAGCAGACTCGACGGGAACACTGAAGCTTTCTTT. It codes for CASRLDGNTEAFF.

This chain links TRBV3-1 (or the pseudogene TRBV3-2) with TRBJ1-6; D uncertain. Germline CDR1 reads LGHDT; CDR2 reads YNNKEL (reference sequence). The CDR3 runs 13 residues. Trimming left V 1 base short and J 7 bases short, with 5 bases between. CDR3 protein: CASSQVMNSPLHF. The CDR3 coding sequence is TGTGCCAGCAGCCAAGTTATGAATTCACCCCTCCACTTT.

This clone was recorded only once. The J gene is TRBJ2-3, the V gene TRBV7-2; a possible D gene is TRBD2 (5 bases). This CDR3 has 14 residues. V was cut by 4 bases and J by 3 bases, with 11 bases left in between. CDR1 and CDR2 (germline): SGHTA, FQGNSA. In nucleotides, the CDR3 is TGTGCCAGCAGCTCCAACACGGGGACAGATACGCAGTATTTT. This translates into CASSSNTGTDTQYF.

V usage is TRBV7-2 and J usage is TRBJ1-5; D remains unclear. Germline V CDR1 and CDR2: SGHTA, FQGNSA. Trimming took off 4 bases at V and 0 bases at J, with 13 bases between the two ends. The CDR3 extends over 16 amino acids. The CDR3 loop is CASSSRASSSNQPQHF. CDR3 bases: TGTGCCAGCAGCTCGCGGGCATCCTCTAGCAATCAGCCCCAGCATTTT.

Points on this clone: At the DNA level, this CDR3 is encoded by other sequences in the same sample as well. V is TRBV19 and J is TRBJ2-7, with 8 bases lining up with TRBD1. The CDR3 is made up of 14 amino acids. With 3 bases clipped from V and 2 bases from J, the junction kept 3 bases outside the gene matches. Germline CDR1 LNHDA, CDR2 SQIVND (reference sequence). The CDR3 sequence is CASSIQGAAYEQYF. CDR3 sequence (DNA): TGTGCCAGTAGTATCCAGGGGGCGGCCTACGAGCAGTACTTC. Looking up the rest from reference TRBV19 and TRBJ2-7 gives the full variable domain: DGGITQSPKYLFRKEGQNVTLSCEQNLNHDAMYWYRQDPGQGLRLIYYSQIVNDFQKGDIAEGYSVSREKKESFPLTVTSAQKNPTAFYLCASSIQGAAYEQYFGPGTRLTVT.

V gene TRBV4-2 combines with J gene TRBJ2-4, with D perhaps assigned TRBD1 or TRBD2 (5 bases each). The CDR3 runs 14 residues. Germline V gene lookup returns CDR1 LGHNA and CDR2 YNFKEQ. V lost 3 bases and J 5 bases, leaving 11 bases between the germline ends. CDR3 DNA: TGTGCCAGCAGCCACCAGGGAGTTGAAAACATTCAGTACTTC. It translates to CASSHQGVENIQYF.

The chain is built from TRBV9 and TRBJ2-7; 11 positions agree with TRBD1. Germline CDR1 is SGDLS and CDR2 is YYNGEE. The CDR3 extends over 16 amino acids. V shed 4 bases and J 2 bases; nucleotides not matched to a gene: 8. CDR3 amino acids: CASSRNSGQGAYEQYF. CDR3 DNA: TGTGCCAGCAGCCGTAATTCGGGACAGGGGGCCTACGAGCAGTACTTC.

The chain joins TRBV4-1 to TRBJ2-2; D not certain. CDR1 and CDR2 from the germline V gene are MGHRA and YSYEKL. The CDR3 length is 13 residues. Trimming took 4 bases from V and 2 from J, leaving 5 bases between them. The CDR3, as DNA: TGCGCCAGCAGCCCATCCAACACCGGGGAGCTGTTTTTT. Its protein product is CASSPSNTGELFF.

V gene TRBV7-9 combines with J gene TRBJ1-2; TRBD1 matches at 7 bases. The CDR3 is made up of 13 amino acids. V shed 8 bases and J 3 bases; nucleotides not matched to a gene: 6. Germline V gene data show CDR1 as SEHNR and CDR2 as FQNEAQ (reference sequence). The CDR3 here is CASQQGPDYGYTF. The CDR3 DNA sequence: TGTGCCAGCCAACAGGGGCCCGACTATGGCTACACCTTC.